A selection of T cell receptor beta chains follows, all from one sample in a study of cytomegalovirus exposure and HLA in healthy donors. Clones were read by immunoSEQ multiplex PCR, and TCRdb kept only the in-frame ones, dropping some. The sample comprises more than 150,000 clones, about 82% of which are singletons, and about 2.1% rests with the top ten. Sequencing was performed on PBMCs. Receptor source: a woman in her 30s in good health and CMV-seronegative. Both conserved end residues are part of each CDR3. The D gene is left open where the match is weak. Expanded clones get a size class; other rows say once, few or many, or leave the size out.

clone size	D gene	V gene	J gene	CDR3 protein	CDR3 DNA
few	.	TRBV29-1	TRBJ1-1	CSVQDRGGRAGTEAFF	TGCAGCGTTCAGGATCGCGGGGGTAGGGCGGGCACTGAAGCTTTCTTT
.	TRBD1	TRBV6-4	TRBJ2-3	CASSEKDRGPDTQYF	TGTGCCAGCAGTGAAAAGGACAGGGGGCCAGATACGCAGTATTTT
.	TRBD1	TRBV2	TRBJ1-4	CASSDEGAITVKLFF	TGTGCCAGCAGTGATGAGGGGGCCATTACAGTAAAACTGTTTTTT
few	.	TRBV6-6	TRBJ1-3	CASSNPGYRTGNTIYF	TGTGCCAGCAGTAACCCAGGGTATCGGACTGGAAACACCATATATTTT
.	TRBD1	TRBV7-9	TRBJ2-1	CASSFRTGGNEQFF	TGTGCCAGCAGCTTCCGGACAGGGGGCAATGAGCAGTTCTTC
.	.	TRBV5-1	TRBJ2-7	CASSPSHRSYEQYF	TGCGCCAGCAGCCCTTCCCACAGGTCCTACGAGCAGTACTTC
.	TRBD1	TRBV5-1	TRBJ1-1	CASSVGPGTGAQKAFF	TGCGCCAGCAGCGTGGGTCCGGGGACAGGGGCACAAAAAGCTTTCTTT
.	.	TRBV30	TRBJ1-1	CAWDIEGTEAFF	TGTGCCTGGGATATAGAGGGAACTGAAGCTTTCTTT
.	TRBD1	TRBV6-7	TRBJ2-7	CASSPRDRGSYEQYF	TGTGCCAGCAGTCCCCGGGACAGGGGTTCCTACGAGCAGTACTTC
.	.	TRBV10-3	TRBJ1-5	CAISVSLAGGNQPQHF	TGTGCCATCAGTGTCTCGCTAGCAGGAGGTAATCAGCCCCAGCATTTT
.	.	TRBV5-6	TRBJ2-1	CASQAGAPYNEQFF	TGTGCCAGCCAGGCGGGGGCCCCATACAATGAGCAGTTCTTC
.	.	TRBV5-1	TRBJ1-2	CASSLNQGPEGYTF	TGCGCCAGCAGCCTTAACCAGGGGCCGGAGGGCTACACCTTC
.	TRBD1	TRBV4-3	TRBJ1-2	CASSHINSGQGASYTF	TGCGCCAGCAGCCATATAAATTCGGGACAGGGGGCGAGCTACACCTTC
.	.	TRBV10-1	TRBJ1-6	CASSESKGRNSPLHF	TGCGCCAGCAGTGAGTCGAAGGGGCGGAATTCACCCCTCCACTTT
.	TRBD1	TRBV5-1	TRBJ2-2	CASSLDVTGLTGELFF	TGCGCCAGCAGCTTGGATGTGACAGGGCTCACCGGGGAGCTGTTTTTT
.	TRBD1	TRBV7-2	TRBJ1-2	CASSLDRGHGYTF	TGTGCCAGCAGCCTAGACAGGGGCCATGGCTACACCTTC
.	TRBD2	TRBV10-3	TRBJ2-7	CAISTSGGTTSEQYF	TGTGCCATCAGTACTAGCGGGGGGACCACGTCCGAGCAGTACTTC
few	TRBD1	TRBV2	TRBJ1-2	CASGQGARGGGYTF	TGTGCCAGTGGACAGGGGGCGCGAGGTGGTGGCTACACCTTC
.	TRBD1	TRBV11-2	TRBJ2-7	CASRTGWEQYF	TGTGCCAGCAGGACAGGGTGGGAGCAGTACTTC
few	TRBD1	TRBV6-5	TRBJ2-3	CASSYSGQGTDTQYF	TGTGCCAGCAGTTACTCGGGACAGGGGACAGATACGCAGTATTTT
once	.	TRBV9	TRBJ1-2	CASSADGGVYGYTF	TGTGCCAGCAGCGCGGACGGAGGAGTCTATGGCTACACCTTC
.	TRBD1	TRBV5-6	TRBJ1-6	CASSHIGTGDSPLHF	TGTGCCAGCAGCCACATCGGGACAGGGGATTCACCCCTCCACTTT
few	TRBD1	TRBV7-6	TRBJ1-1	CASQDRGNTEAFF	TGTGCCAGCCAGGACAGGGGTAACACTGAAGCTTTCTTT
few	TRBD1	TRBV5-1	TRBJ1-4	CASSGAPGGTGREKLFF	TGCGCCAGCAGCGGAGCCCCTGGCGGGACAGGTAGAGAAAAACTGTTTTTT
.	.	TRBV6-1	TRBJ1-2	CASSARAGHGYTF	TGTGCCAGCAGTGCCCGCGCAGGCCATGGCTACACCTTC
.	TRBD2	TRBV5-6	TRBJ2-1	CASSFAPSGGADEQFF	TGTGCCAGCAGCTTCGCCCCTAGCGGGGGGGCCGATGAGCAGTTCTTC
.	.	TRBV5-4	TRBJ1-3	CASSPRTGNTIYF	TGTGCCAGCAGCCCCCGGACAGGAAACACCATATATTTT
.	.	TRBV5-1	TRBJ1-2	CASSLIDSSIGGYTF	TGCGCCAGCAGCTTAATAGACAGTTCTATCGGTGGCTACACCTTC
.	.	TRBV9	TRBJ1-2	CASSVDRNYGYTF	TGTGCCAGCAGCGTAGATCGTAACTATGGCTACACCTTC
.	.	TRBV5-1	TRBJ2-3	CASSRESTDTQYF	TGCGCCAGCAGCCGGGAGAGCACAGATACGCAGTATTTT
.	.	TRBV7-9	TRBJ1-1	CASRNRSEAFF	TGTGCCAGCAGGAACAGGAGTGAAGCTTTCTTT
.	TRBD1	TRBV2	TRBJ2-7	CASSSPPGTVSSYEQYF	TGTGCCAGCAGTTCTCCCCCCGGGACAGTAAGCTCCTACGAGCAGTACTTC
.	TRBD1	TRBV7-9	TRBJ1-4	CASGNTGATNEKLFF	TGTGCCAGCGGCAACACAGGGGCAACTAATGAAAAACTGTTTTTT
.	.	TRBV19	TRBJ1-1	CASSPASQVKNTEAFF	TGTGCCAGTAGTCCAGCCTCCCAGGTGAAGAACACTGAAGCTTTCTTT
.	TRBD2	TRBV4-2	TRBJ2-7	CASSQDWRGGANDEQYF	TGTGCCAGCAGCCAAGATTGGCGCGGGGGGGCCAACGACGAGCAGTACTTC
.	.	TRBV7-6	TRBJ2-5	CASSLDRDQTQYF	TGTGCCAGCAGCTTAGACAGGGACCAGACCCAGTACTTC
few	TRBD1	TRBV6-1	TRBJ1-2	CASTDRYGYTF	TGTGCCAGCACGGACAGGTATGGCTACACCTTC
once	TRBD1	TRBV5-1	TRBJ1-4	CASSTSGTGQEKLFF	TGCGCCAGCAGCACCTCCGGGACAGGGCAAGAAAAACTGTTTTTT
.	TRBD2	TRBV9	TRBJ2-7	CASSTGLAGGPREQYF	TGTGCCAGCAGCACCGGACTAGCGGGGGGGCCGCGGGAGCAGTACTTC
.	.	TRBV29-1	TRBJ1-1	CSSTYRALNTEAFF	TGCAGCTCTACTTACAGGGCTTTGAACACTGAAGCTTTCTTT
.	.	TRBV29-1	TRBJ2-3	CSVAARDTQYF	TGCAGCGTCGCAGCGAGGGATACGCAGTATTTT
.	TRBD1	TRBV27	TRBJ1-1	CASSPSGTGSMAFF	TGTGCCAGCAGTCCCTCCGGGACAGGGTCTATGGCTTTCTTT
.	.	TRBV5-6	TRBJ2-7	CASSQTTGWASYEQYF	TGTGCCAGCAGTCAAACCACAGGGTGGGCCTCCTACGAGCAGTACTTC
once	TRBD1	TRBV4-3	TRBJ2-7	CASSLVTGVLRDEQYF	TGCGCCAGCAGCCTAGTTACAGGGGTCCTAAGGGACGAGCAGTACTTC
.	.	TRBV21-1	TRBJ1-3	CASSKEQPGNTIYF	TGTGCCAGCAGCAAAGAACAGCCCGGAAACACCATATATTTT
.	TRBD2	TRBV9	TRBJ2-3	CASSPSGGAGGLDTQYF	TGTGCCAGCAGCCCATCCGGAGGAGCGGGGGGTTTGGATACGCAGTATTTT
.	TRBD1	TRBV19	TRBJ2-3	CASIPTGAGSTDTQYF	TGTGCCAGTATCCCGACAGGGGCCGGTAGCACAGATACGCAGTATTTT
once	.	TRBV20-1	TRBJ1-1	CSAPVWEIAFF	TGCAGTGCCCCAGTGTGGGAGATAGCTTTCTTT
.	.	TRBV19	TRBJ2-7	CASSISGPRTYSYEQYF	TGTGCCAGTAGTATAAGCGGGCCTCGGACTTACTCCTACGAGCAGTACTTC
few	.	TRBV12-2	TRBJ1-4	CASRSGGTAPNEKLFF	TGTGCAAGTCGCTCAGGGGGGACAGCGCCAAATGAAAAACTGTTTTTT
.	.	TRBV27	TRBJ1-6	CASSLNSGISPLHF	TGTGCCAGCAGTTTGAACTCAGGGATTTCACCCCTCCACTTT
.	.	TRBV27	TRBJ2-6	CASSHYSGANVLTF	TGTGCCAGCAGTCACTACTCTGGGGCCAACGTCCTGACTTTC
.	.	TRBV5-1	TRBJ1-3	CASSAEQGISGNTIYF	TGCGCCAGCAGCGCGGAACAGGGTATCTCTGGAAACACCATATATTTT